These T cell receptor beta chains were read from a single sample in a study of T cell clones after liver transplantation. Sequenced by immunoSEQ multiplex PCR; TCRdb stores in-frame clones only, minus some. The table lists 80,000 or so clones, nearly 85% of them singletons. The sequenced sample was CD4+ T cells from blood, obtained 46 months after liver transplant. These receptors all stem from a human patient who received a liver transplant. Some T cells may have come from the graft donor. Both conserved end residues are trimmed from each CDR3. The order of the fields is J gene, V gene, CDR3 protein.

TRBJ2-2 TRBV11-2 ASSLGLAVNTGELF
TRBJ2-7 TRBV14 ASSQDSGPYREQY
TRBJ1-1 TRBV28 ASSLINKGARDTEAF
TRBJ2-3 TRBV4-2 ASSQDSQRETQY
TRBJ1-1 TRBV19 ASSIIRGGEAF
TRBJ2-7 TRBV7-2 ASSLARTSGQFYEQY
TRBJ2-6 TRBV11-2 ASIPELAAGANVLT
TRBJ2-7 TRBV6-1 ASSRGLAGYEQY
TRBJ2-7 TRBV7-9 ASSPGGGLATTRQY
TRBJ2-1 TRBV2 ASSVFPRRDSNNEQF
TRBJ1-5 TRBV7-8 ASLHEGTAGGGGSGNQPQH
TRBJ2-3 TRBV5-1 ASSFGLAGVTDTQY
TRBJ2-3 TRBV14 ASSQEDRAGRDTQY
TRBJ2-2 TRBV6-4 ASSDHVGGLNTGELF
TRBJ2-7 TRBV28 ASSFSYEQY
TRBJ2-7 TRBV28 ASSSPRGGSTYEQY
TRBJ2-7 TRBV19 ASSSKGGDSYEQY
TRBJ2-3 TRBV29-1 SVEEVAGGGTDTQY
TRBJ2-7 TRBV2 ASSLDRTSGAYPYEQY
TRBJ2-3 TRBV27 ASSRPGDTQY
TRBJ2-5 TRBV5-4 ASSFPSGKETQY
TRBJ2-1 TRBV7-9 ASSLDRTSLASYNEQF
TRBJ2-2 TRBV28 ASSLGGANTGELF
TRBJ2-2 TRBV19 ASSIRAGELF
TRBJ2-7 TRBV2 ASRDRDFTYEQY
TRBJ1-2 TRBV19 ASKLGPGIGYGYT
TRBJ1-1 TRBV5-1 ASSLFTSTEAF
TRBJ2-2 TRBV6-6 ASTDSLNTGELF
TRBJ1-4 TRBV5-1 ASSPGQASEKLF
TRBJ2-3 TRBV5-1 ASSLTFTDTQY